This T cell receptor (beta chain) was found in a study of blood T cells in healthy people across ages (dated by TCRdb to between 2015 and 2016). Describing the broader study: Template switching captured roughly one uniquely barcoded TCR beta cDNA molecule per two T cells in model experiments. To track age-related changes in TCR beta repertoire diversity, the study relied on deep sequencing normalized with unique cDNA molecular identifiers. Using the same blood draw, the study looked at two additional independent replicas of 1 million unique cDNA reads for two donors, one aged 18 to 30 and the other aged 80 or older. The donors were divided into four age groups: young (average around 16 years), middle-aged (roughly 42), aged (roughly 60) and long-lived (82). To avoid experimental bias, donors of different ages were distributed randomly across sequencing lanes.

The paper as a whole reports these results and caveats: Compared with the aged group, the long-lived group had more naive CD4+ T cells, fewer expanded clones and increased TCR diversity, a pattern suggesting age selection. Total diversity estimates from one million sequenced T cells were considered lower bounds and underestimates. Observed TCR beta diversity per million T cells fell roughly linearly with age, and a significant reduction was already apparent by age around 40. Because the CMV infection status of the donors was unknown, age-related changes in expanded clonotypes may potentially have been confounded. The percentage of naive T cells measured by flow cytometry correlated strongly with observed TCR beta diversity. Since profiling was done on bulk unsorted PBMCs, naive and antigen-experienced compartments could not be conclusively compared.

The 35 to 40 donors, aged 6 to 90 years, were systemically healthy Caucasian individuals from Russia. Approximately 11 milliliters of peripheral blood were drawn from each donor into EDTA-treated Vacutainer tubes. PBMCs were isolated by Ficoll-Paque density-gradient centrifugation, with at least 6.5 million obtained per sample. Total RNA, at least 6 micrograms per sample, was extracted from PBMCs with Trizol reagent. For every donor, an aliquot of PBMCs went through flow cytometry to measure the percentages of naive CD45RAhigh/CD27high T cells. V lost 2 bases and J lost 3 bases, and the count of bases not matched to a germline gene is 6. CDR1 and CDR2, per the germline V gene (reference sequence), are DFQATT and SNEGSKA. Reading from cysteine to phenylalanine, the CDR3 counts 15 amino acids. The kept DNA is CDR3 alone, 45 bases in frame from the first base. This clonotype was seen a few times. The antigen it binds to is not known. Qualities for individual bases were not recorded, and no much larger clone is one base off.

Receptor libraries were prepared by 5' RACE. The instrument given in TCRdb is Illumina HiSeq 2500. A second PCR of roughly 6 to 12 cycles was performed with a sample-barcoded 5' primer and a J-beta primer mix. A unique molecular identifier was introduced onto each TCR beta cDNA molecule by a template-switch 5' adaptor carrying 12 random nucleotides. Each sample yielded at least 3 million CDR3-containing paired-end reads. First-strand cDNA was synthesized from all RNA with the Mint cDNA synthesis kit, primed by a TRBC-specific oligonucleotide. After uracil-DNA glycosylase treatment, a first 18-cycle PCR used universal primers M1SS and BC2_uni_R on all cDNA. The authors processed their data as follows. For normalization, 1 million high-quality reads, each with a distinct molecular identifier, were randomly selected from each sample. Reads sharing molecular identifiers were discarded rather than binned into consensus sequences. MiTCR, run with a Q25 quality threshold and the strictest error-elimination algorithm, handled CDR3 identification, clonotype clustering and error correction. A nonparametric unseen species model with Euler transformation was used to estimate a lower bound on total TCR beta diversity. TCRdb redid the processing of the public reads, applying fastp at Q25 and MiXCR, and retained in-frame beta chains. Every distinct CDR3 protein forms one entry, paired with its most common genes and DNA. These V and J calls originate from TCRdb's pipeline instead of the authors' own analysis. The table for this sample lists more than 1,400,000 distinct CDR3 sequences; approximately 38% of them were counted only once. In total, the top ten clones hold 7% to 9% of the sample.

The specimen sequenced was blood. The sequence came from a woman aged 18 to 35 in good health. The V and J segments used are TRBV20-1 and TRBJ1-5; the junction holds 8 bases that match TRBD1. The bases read TGCAGTGCTAGATCCCTACAGGGGGTCAATCAGCCCCAGCATTTT. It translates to CSARSLQGVNQPQHF.